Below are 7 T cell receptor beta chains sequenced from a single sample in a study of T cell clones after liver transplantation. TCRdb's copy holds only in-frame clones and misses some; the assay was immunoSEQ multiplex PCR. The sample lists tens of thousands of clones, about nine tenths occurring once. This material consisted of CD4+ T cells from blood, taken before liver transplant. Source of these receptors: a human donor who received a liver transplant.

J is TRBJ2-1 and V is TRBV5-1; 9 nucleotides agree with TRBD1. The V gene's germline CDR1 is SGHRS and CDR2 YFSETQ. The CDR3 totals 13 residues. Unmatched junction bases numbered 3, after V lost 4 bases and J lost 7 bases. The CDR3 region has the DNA TGCGCCAGCAGCAGGGGACAGGGTAATGAGCAGTTCTTC. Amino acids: CASSRGQGNEQFF.

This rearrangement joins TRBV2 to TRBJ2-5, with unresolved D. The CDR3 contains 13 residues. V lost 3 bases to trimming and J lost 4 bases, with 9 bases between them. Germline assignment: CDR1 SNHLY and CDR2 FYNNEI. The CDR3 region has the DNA TGTGCCAGCAGTGATATTACGGTAGAGACCCAGTACTTC. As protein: CASSDITVETQYF.

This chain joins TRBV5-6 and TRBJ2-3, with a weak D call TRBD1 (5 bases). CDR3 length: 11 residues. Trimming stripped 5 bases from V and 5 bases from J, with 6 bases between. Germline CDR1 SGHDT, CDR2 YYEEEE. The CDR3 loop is CASRRGDTQYF. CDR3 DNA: TGTGCCAGCAGAAGGGGAGATACGCAGTATTTT.

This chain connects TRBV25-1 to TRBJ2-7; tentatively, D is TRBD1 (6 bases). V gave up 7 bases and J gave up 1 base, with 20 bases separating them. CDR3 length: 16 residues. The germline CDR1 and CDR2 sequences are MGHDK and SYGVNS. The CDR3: CASTAPEQTGSYEQYF. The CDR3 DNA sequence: TGTGCCAGCACCGCGCCGGAACAAACAGGGTCCTACGAGCAGTACTTC.

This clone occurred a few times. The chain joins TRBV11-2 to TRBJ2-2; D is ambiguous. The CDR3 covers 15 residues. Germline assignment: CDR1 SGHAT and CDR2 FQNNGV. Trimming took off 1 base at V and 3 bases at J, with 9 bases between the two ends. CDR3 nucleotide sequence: TGTGCCAGCAGCTTAGGGTCCGGATACACCGGGGAGCTGTTTTTT. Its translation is CASSLGSGYTGELFF.

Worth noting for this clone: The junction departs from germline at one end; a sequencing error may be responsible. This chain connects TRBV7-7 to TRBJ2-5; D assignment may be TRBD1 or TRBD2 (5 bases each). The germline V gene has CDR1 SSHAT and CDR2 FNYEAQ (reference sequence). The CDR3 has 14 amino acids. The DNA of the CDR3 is TGTGCTAGCAGCAAAGGGGCCCGGGGAGAGACCCAGTACTTC. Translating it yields CASSKGARGETQYF. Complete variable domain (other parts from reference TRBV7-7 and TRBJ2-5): GAGVSQSPRYKVTKRGQDVTLRCDPISSHATLYWYQQALGQGPEFLTYFNYEAQPDKSGLPSDRFSAERPEGSISTLTIQRTEQRDSAMYRCASSKGARGETQYFGPGTRLLVL.

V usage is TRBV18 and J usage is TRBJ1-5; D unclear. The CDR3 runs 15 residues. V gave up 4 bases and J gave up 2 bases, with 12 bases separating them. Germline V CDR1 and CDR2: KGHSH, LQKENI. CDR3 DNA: TGTGCCAGCTCACAGGGTCAGAGGGGCAATCAGCCCCAGCATTTT. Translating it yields CASSQGQRGNQPQHF.